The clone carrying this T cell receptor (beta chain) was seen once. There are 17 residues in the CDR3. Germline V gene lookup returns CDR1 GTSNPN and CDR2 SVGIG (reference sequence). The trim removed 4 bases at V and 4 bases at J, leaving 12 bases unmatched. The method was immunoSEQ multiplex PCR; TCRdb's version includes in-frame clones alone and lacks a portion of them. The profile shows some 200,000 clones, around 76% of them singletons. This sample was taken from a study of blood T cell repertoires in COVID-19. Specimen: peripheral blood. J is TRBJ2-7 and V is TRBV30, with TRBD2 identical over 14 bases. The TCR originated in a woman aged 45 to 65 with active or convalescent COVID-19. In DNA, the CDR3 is TGTGCCTGGACCTTACAAGGACTAGCGGGAGGAGTATACGAGCAGTACTTC. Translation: CAWTLQGLAGGVYEQYF. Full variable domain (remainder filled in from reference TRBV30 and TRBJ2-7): SQTIHQWPATLVQPVGSPLSLECTVEGTSNPNLYWYRQAAGRGLQLLFYSVGIGQISSEVPQNLSASRPQDRQFILSSKKLLLSDSGFYLCAWTLQGLAGGVYEQYFGPGTRLTVT.